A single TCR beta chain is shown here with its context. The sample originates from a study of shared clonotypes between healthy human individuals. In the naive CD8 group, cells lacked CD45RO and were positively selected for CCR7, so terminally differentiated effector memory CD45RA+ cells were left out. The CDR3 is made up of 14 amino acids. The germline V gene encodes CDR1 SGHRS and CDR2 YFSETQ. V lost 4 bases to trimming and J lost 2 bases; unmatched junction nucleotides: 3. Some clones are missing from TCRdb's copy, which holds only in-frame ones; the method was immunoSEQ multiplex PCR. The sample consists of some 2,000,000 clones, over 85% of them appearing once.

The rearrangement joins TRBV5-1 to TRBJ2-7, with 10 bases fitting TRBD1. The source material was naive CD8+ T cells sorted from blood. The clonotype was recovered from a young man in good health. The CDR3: CASSDGTGAYEQYF. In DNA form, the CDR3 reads TGCGCCAGCAGCGACGGGACAGGGGCCTACGAGCAGTACTTC.